These 20 T cell receptor beta chains were all obtained from the same sample, sequenced in a study of regulatory T cells in long-lasting Graves disease. The time point denotes: newly diagnosed GD, antithyroid drugs for less than 3 months. Scientists built the TCR library using RNA that was extracted from PBMCs. In building TCR beta libraries, iRepertoire HTBI primers were used together with Arm-PCR of CDR3 regions. Via MiXCR, TCRdb re-called the multiplex PCR reads, giving one row per CDR3 protein. This table has around 250,000 distinct CDR3 sequences, around 20% appearing once. Sequencing used peripheral blood mononuclear cells (PBMCs), obtained at new diagnosis, from a patient treated with antithyroid drugs. These receptors all stem from a female donor with Graves disease.

This clonotype was seen ten or more times. The V gene is TRBV20-1, the J gene TRBJ2-7; no clear D gene. With 6 bases removed from V and 1 base from J, the gap between germline ends came to 19 bases. The V gene's germline CDR1 is DFQATT and CDR2 SNEGSKA (reference sequence). The CDR3 runs to 15 residues. CDR3 protein: CSAFLSSRSSYEQYF. In nucleotides, the CDR3 is TGCAGTGCCTTCCTCTCTTCTCGCAGTTCCTACGAGCAGTACTTC.

This clonotype was seen a single time. The rearrangement links TRBV29-1 to TRBJ2-5; 7 positions match TRBD2. The V segment lost 3 bases and the J segment 3 bases; nucleotides outside the gene matches: 10. The CDR3 consists of 15 residues. Germline V lookup: CDR1 SQVTM, CDR2 ANQGSEA. The CDR3 is CSVEGGVAFEETQYF. CDR3 coding DNA: TGCAGCGTTGAGGGAGGGGTCGCATTCGAAGAGACCCAGTACTTC.

In its sample, this clonotype was seen many times. This chain uses TRBV3-2 with TRBJ1-5. TRBV3-2 is listed as a pseudogene. The CDR3 spans 10 residues. The CDR3 DNA is TGTGCCACCAAGAATCAGCCCCAGCATTTT. Encoded protein: CATKNQPQHF.

To note about this clonotype: This may arise from a read error, as a much more abundant clone is one base away. The gene calls are TRBV19 and TRBJ2-3; D is uncertain. The V and J ends lost 4 bases and 0 bases respectively, with 11 bases between them. CDR1 and CDR2 from the germline V gene are LNHDA and SQIVND (reference sequence). The CDR3 is 15 amino acids. CDR3 in DNA: TGTGCCAGTAGTACCGTTACGGCAAGCACAGATACGCAGTATTTT. Protein sequence: CASSTVTASTDTQYF.

J is TRBJ2-1 and V is TRBV29-1; D may correspond to TRBD1 or TRBD2 (5 bases each). The CDR3 has 15 amino acids. V was pared by 6 bases and J by 3 bases, with 18 bases between. Germline CDR1 and CDR2: SQVTM and ANQGSEA. Here the CDR3 DNA reads TGCAGCGTAGACGACATGAGGGGCCTCTACAATGAGCAGTTCTTC. Protein sequence: CSVDDMRGLYNEQFF.

The V gene is TRBV7-3, the J gene TRBJ2-3; maybe TRBD1 (6 bases). Germline V gives CDR1 SGHTA, CDR2 FQGTGA. Trimming shortened V by 2 bases and J by 5 bases, and 14 bases separated the two germline ends. This CDR3 region has 15 residues. The CDR3 sequence: CASSLQQGRIDTQYF. CDR3 in DNA: TGTGCCAGCAGCTTACAACAGGGCAGGATAGATACGCAGTATTTT.

This clonotype is classed as medium-sized (0.01 to 0.1%). This chain links TRBV7-2 with TRBJ2-1; 15 bases agree with TRBD2. The CDR3 covers 17 residues. The ends lost 1 base at V and 9 bases at J; junction bases unmatched: 7. Per germline, CDR1 SGHTA and CDR2 FQGNSA. CDR3 sequence (DNA): TGTGCCAGCAGCTTAGAGGGACTAGCGGGAGGAGGGAGTGAGCAGTTCTTC. Its translation is CASSLEGLAGGGSEQFF.

This clonotype has ten or more counts. The rearrangement links TRBV28 to TRBJ2-2, with no clear D. The CDR3 has 15 residues. Germline CDR1 reads MDHEN; CDR2 reads SYDVKM. Trimming removed 0 bases at V and 3 bases at J, with 8 bases between. CDR3 sequence reads: CASSLWGHHTGELFF. DNA for the CDR3: TGTGCCAGCAGTTTATGGGGTCATCACACCGGGGAGCTGTTTTTT.

This clonotype was detected many times. This sequence joins TRBV10-3 and TRBJ1-2; the match to TRBD1 covers 8 bases. V lost 1 base to trimming and J lost 6 bases; unmatched junction nucleotides: 1. CDR3 length: 13 residues. Germline V gene lookup returns CDR1 ENHRY and CDR2 SYGVKD. The CDR3 coding sequence is TGTGCCATCAGTGAGTTACAGGGGGATGGCTACACCTTC. It is translated as CAISELQGDGYTF.

V gene TRBV6-1 combines with J gene TRBJ2-3, with D possibly matching TRBD2 (5 bases). Germline V gene data show CDR1 as MNHNS and CDR2 as SASEGT. This CDR3 comprises 15 residues. The V end was cut by 6 bases, the J end by 0 bases, with 13 bases between. The CDR3 region is CASRDLAFSTDTQYF. The CDR3 nucleotides are TGTGCCAGCAGAGATCTAGCCTTTAGCACAGATACGCAGTATTTT.

In its sample, this clonotype was seen many times. The chain joins TRBV11-3 to TRBJ2-2; D is uncertain. The CDR3 contains 14 residues. V lost 0 bases and J lost 4, with 6 bases in between. Germline-derived CDR1 and CDR2 are SGHNT and YENEEA. This chain's CDR3 is CASSLDLGTGELFF. The CDR3 nucleotides read TGTGCCAGCAGCTTAGACTTAGGCACCGGGGAGCTGTTTTTT. Full variable domain (remainder filled in from reference TRBV11-3 and TRBJ2-2): EAGVVQSPRYKIIEKKQPVAFWCNPISGHNTLYWYLQNLGQGPELLIRYENEEAVDDSQLPKDRFSAERLKGVDSTLKIQPAELGDSAVYLCASSLDLGTGELFFGEGSRLTVL.

In its sample, this clonotype was seen a few times. The genes are TRBV24-1 and TRBJ2-1; unclear D gene. The CDR3 runs to 16 residues. Trimming removed 0 bases from V and 0 bases from J, with 8 bases in between. CDR1 KGHDR and CDR2 SFDVKD come from the germline V gene. The CDR3 loop is CATSDLQAHSYNEQFF. The CDR3 DNA follows: TGTGCCACCAGTGATTTGCAAGCGCACTCCTACAATGAGCAGTTCTTC.

As regards this clonotype: A much larger clone differs by one base, so this may be a read error. The J gene is TRBJ2-7, the V gene TRBV2; 7 nucleotides line up with TRBD2. V lost 5 bases to trimming and J lost 3 bases; unmatched junction nucleotides: 10. This CDR3 comprises 15 residues. Germline V CDR1 and CDR2: SNHLY, FYNNEI. CDR3 amino acids: CASSPVAGTFYEQYF. CDR3 bases: TGTGCCAGCAGTCCGGTAGCGGGTACTTTCTACGAGCAGTACTTC.

This clonotype was seen at least ten times. The chain is built from TRBV3-1 and TRBJ1-1, with D hard to call. In germline, CDR1 is LGHDT, CDR2 YNNKEL (reference sequence). The CDR3 is made up of 13 amino acids. Trimming took 0 bases from V and 4 from J, leaving 6 bases between them. The CDR3 DNA sequence: TGTGCCAGCAGCCAAGATCACGGCACTGAAGCTTTCTTT. As protein: CASSQDHGTEAFF.

This clonotype was counted at least ten times. This rearrangement joins TRBV7-3 to TRBJ2-1; D is unclear. This CDR3 is 13 amino acids long. Germline V lookup: CDR1 SGHTA, CDR2 FQGTGA. Deletions cut 6 bases from V and 0 bases from J, with 6 bases between. CDR3 nucleotide sequence: TGTGCCAGCAGTCCCAGCTCCTACAATGAGCAGTTCTTC. Its protein is CASSPSSYNEQFF.

This clonotype showed up many times. V and J are TRBV5-4 and TRBJ2-1; D possibly corresponds to TRBD2 (7 bases). The CDR3 length is 11 residues. Germline assignment: CDR1 SGHNT and CDR2 YYREEE (reference sequence). V gave up 2 bases and J gave up 15 bases, with 12 bases separating them. In nucleotides, the CDR3 is TGTGCCAGCAGCTTAGGGGGAGGGTGGTTCTTC. Translation: CASSLGGGWFF.

Comment on this clonotype: The junction differs from germline at one of its ends, possibly a read error. This chain uses TRBV7-9 with TRBJ1-6; 9 bases fit TRBD1. The CDR3 length is 15 residues. From germline, CDR1 is SEHNR and CDR2 FQNEAQ (reference sequence). As DNA, the CDR3 is TGTGCCAGCAGCCGGGACAGGGCAAGTGGTTCACCCCCCCACTTT. Residues: CASSRDRASGSPPHF.

There are many counts of this clonotype. The chain carries TRBV2 and TRBJ2-2; 11 nucleotides agree with TRBD2. With V trimmed by 6 bases and J by 4 bases, 1 base remained unmatched. CDR1 is SNHLY, CDR2 FYNNEI, per germline. The CDR3 has 14 amino acids. CDR3 sequence (DNA): TGTGCCAGCAGGGGACTAGCGGTCACCGGGGAGCTGTTTTTT. This gives the protein CASRGLAVTGELFF.

This chain connects TRBV2 to TRBJ2-2, with TRBD1 matching over 9 bases. V lost 6 bases to trimming and J lost 6 bases; unmatched junction nucleotides: 11. CDR1 SNHLY and CDR2 FYNNEI come from the germline V gene. The CDR3 has 16 residues. CDR3 residues: CASSVKTGGAPGELFF. CDR3 nucleotides: TGTGCCAGCAGCGTGAAAACAGGGGGCGCACCCGGGGAGCTGTTTTTT.

About this clonotype itself: This may be a read error, as it is one base from a much larger clone. V is TRBV2 and J is TRBJ2-7, with 9 positions matching TRBD2. In germline, CDR1 is SNHLY, CDR2 FYNNEI. The CDR3 length is 15 residues. With 6 bases clipped from V and 3 bases from J, the junction kept 9 bases outside the gene matches. The CDR3 nucleotides read TGTGCCAGCAGCCCGACTAGCGGTCCTTGCTACGAGCAGTACTTC. Its protein product is CASSPTSGPCYEQYF.